Reported below is one T cell receptor (beta chain). No antigen is known for it. The Oncomine TCR Beta short-read assay was what sequenced the DNA obtained from cultured CD4+ T cells. Each CDR3 protein is one row after TCRdb ran MiXCR on the PCR reads. The table shows tens of thousands of distinct CDR3 sequences, with over 25% occurring only once. The sample belongs to a study of vaccination and CD4 T cells after COVID-19. Study-wide context: Convalescent patients had positive nasal swab PCR results for SARS-CoV-2. Disease was mild in some 10 and severe in one. Some control cultures received a CEFX pool, which served as the positive control. Others received an HIV-1 Nef pool or no peptide. The makeup of the convalescents was six males and four females, two of them Hispanic.

CDR1 is MNHEY, CDR2 SVGEGT, per germline. The V segment lost 7 bases and the J segment 6 bases; nucleotides outside the gene matches: 10. The CDR3 is 14 amino acids. Noted treatment: roughly ten-day PBMC culture with coronavirus spike peptide pools or control peptides (ViraFEST assay). This chain uses TRBV6-2 or TRBV6-3 with TRBJ2-7, with 9 positions matching TRBD2. The receptor was isolated from a human donor with COVID-19. Sequencing input: cultured CD4+ T cells from blood. As DNA, the CDR3 is TGTGCCAGCACCAATAGCGGGGGTTACCGCGAGCAGTACTTC. Its protein is CASTNSGGYREQYF.